Following are 9 T cell receptor beta chains from one sample sequenced in a study of blood T cell repertoires in COVID-19. Clones were sequenced by immunoSEQ multiplex PCR, and TCRdb holds only the in-frame ones, with some missing. The data show 85,000 to 90,000 clones, with about nine tenths seen just once and more than 0.95% held by the top ten. The sequenced sample consisted of peripheral blood. These receptors were obtained from a human donor in a cohort sampled during active COVID-19.

Worth noting for this clone: A read error may account for a junction end that differs from germline. V gene TRBV5-6 combines with J gene TRBJ2-1; a possible D gene is TRBD2 (6 bases). The CDR3 runs 16 residues. Germline CDR1 reads SGHDT; CDR2 reads YYEEEE. CDR3 nucleotides: TGTGCCAGCAGTTTGGACTACCAAAGCTCCTACAATGAGCAGTTCTTC. Translated: CASSLDYQSSYNEQFF.

The chain combines TRBV19 with TRBJ1-1; TRBD1 matches 8 bases. This CDR3 spans 13 amino acids. Looked up from germline, CDR1 is LNHDA and CDR2 is SQIVND (reference sequence). V trimming: 5 bases; J trimming: 9 bases; junction bases outside the gene matches: 8. CDR3 DNA: TGTGCCAGTAGTTTCCGGGACAGGCGCCAAGCTTTCTTT. Amino acids: CASSFRDRRQAFF.

The V gene is TRBV11-1, the J gene TRBJ1-1; D unresolved. The V and J ends lost 7 bases and 0 bases respectively, with 15 bases between them. Germline V gene lookup returns CDR1 SGHAT and CDR2 FQDESV (reference sequence). CDR3 size: 15 residues. The CDR3 is CASTPQLEVNTEAFF. CDR3 nucleotides: TGTGCCAGCACCCCTCAGCTAGAGGTGAACACTGAAGCTTTCTTT.

The chain links TRBV7-2 to TRBJ2-1; the match to TRBD2 covers 9 bases. With V trimmed by 5 bases and J by 6 bases, 8 bases remained unmatched. CDR1 is SGHTA and CDR2 is FQGNSA in the germline V gene. This CDR3 spans 15 amino acids. The DNA of the CDR3 is TGTGCCAGCAGCCCAGGAGCGGGAGGATTCAATGAGCAGTTCTTC. Its protein product is CASSPGAGGFNEQFF.

This sequence joins TRBV5-4 and TRBJ2-5; 8 nucleotides line up with TRBD2. Losses at the gene ends were 4 bases for V and 2 bases for J; bases not matched to a gene: 4. The germline CDR1 and CDR2 sequences are SGHNT and YYREEE (reference sequence). This CDR3 is 14 amino acids long. For the CDR3, the DNA is TGTGCCAGCAGCCCCCCTAGCGGGCAAGAGACCCAGTACTTC. Translation: CASSPPSGQETQYF.

The CDR3 reads CASSPETGGQPQHF. The CDR3 DNA sequence: TGTGCCAGCTCACCCGAGACAGGGGGTCAGCCCCAGCATTTT. The rearrangement joins TRBV18 to TRBJ1-5, with 9 nucleotides matching TRBD1. CDR3 length: 14 amino acids. V shed 3 bases and J 6 bases; nucleotides not matched to a gene: 3. From germline, CDR1 is KGHSH and CDR2 LQKENI.

The chain combines TRBV11-2 with TRBJ2-1; 7 positions match TRBD2. Trimming removed 5 bases from V and 5 bases from J; junction bases left unmatched: 15. This CDR3 region has 17 residues. The germline V gene encodes CDR1 SGHAT and CDR2 FQNNGV. CDR3 residues: CASSPSEGGSVDNEQFF. DNA of the CDR3: TGTGCCAGCAGCCCGAGTGAGGGCGGGAGTGTTGACAATGAGCAGTTCTTC.

The chain is built from TRBV25-1 and TRBJ2-1; TRBD2 is a possible D gene (7 bases). CDR1 and CDR2 from the germline V gene are MGHDK and SYGVNS. With 2 bases removed from V and 7 bases from J, the gap between germline ends came to 15 bases. This CDR3 has 15 amino acids. CDR3 region: CASSEEGGGPNEQFF. DNA for the CDR3: TGTGCCAGCAGTGAAGAGGGGGGAGGGCCAAATGAGCAGTTCTTC.

This clone was counted only a few times. The chain uses TRBV28 and TRBJ2-1; 10 bases are shared with TRBD2. Trimming removed 3 bases from V and 9 bases from J; junction bases left unmatched: 11. Looked up from germline, CDR1 is MDHEN and CDR2 is SYDVKM. CDR3 length: 16 residues. The CDR3 is CASSFGLAGEAGEQFF. The CDR3 nucleotides read TGTGCCAGCAGTTTCGGTCTAGCGGGAGAGGCGGGTGAGCAGTTCTTC. Full variable domain (rest looked up from reference TRBV28 and TRBJ2-1): DVKVTQSSRYLVKRTGEKVFLECVQDMDHENMFWYRQDPGLGLRLIYFSYDVKMKEKGDIPEGYSVSREKKERFSLILESASTNQTSMYLCASSFGLAGEAGEQFFGPGTRLTVL.